This TCR beta chain derives from a study of blood T cell repertoires in COVID-19. Whole-study context: Specimens from acute and convalescent COVID-19 originated in the United States, Italy and Spain. Sample material is recorded as cDNA or gDNA derived from T cells, B-cell-depleted T cells, or PBMCs.

V lost 3 bases to trimming and J lost 4 bases, with 12 bases between them. Germline V gene sequence: CDR1 SGHTA, CDR2 FQGTGA. This CDR3 spans 14 amino acids. In the authors' methods: Amplification with reference gene primers provided the estimates of nucleated cell counts. Profiling relied on immunoSEQ multiplex PCR, and the TCRdb table lists in-frame clones only, not all of them. V and J calls and clone size are as listed in that table; D and trimming were resolved from the DNA. The sample consists of about 180,000 clones, 79% of them appearing once. This chain uses TRBV7-3 with TRBJ1-1; D may be TRBD1 (6 bases). This TCR was sampled from a woman aged 60-75 years with COVID-19, enrolled during active disease. The sequencing sample was made of peripheral blood. CDR3 protein: CASSFYREGTEAFF. The CDR3 nucleotides are TGTGCCAGCAGCTTCTACAGGGAGGGCACTGAAGCTTTCTTT. The whole variable domain, remainder taken from reference TRBV7-3 and TRBJ1-1, is GAGVSQTPSNKVTEKGKYVELRCDPISGHTALYWYRQSLGQGPEFLIYFQGTGAADDSGLPNDRFFAVRPEGSVSTLKIQRTERGDSAVYLCASSFYREGTEAFFGQGTRLTVV.